The 17 T cell receptor beta chains listed next were all sequenced from one sample in a study of CD8+ T cells in alopecia areata. Reverse transcription of extracted RNA yielded cDNA, which provided the sequencing template. Assay: immunoSEQ multiplex PCR; the TCRdb copy retains only in-frame clones and omits some. Of hundreds of thousands of clones in the sample, under 80% were seen once. Material: CD4+ T cells sorted from blood, obtained at week 0. The receptors derive from a human donor with alopecia areata.

The chain uses TRBV7-2 and TRBJ2-7, with 8 positions matching TRBD1. This CDR3 has 15 residues. Germline CDR1 is SGHTA and CDR2 is FQGNSA. V lost 5 bases, J lost 2 bases, and 8 bases stayed unmatched. CDR3 sequence (DNA): TGTGCCAGCAGCCCACACCAGGGGGCCCCCTACGAGCAGTACTTC. Residues: CASSPHQGAPYEQYF.

The chain is built from TRBV4-1 and TRBJ1-5, with D possibly TRBD1 on 5 matching bases. Germline-derived CDR1 and CDR2 are MGHRA and YSYEKL. Trimming took off 4 bases at V and 0 bases at J, with 7 bases between the two ends. The CDR3 spans 14 residues. Here the CDR3 reads CASSRQGSNQPQHF. The CDR3 DNA reads TGCGCCAGCAGCCGGCAGGGTAGCAATCAGCCCCAGCATTTT.

This clone was recorded only once. The J gene is TRBJ1-2, the V gene TRBV30; a weak D match, TRBD1 (6 bases). V shed 8 bases and J shed 9 bases, with 19 bases lying between them. CDR1 is GTSNPN, CDR2 SVGIG, per germline (reference sequence). This CDR3 has 12 amino acids. The CDR3: CAGNRAAKSYTF. The CDR3 region has the DNA TGTGCCGGCAACAGGGCCGCCAAGAGCTACACCTTC.

The chain uses TRBV30 and TRBJ1-1, with 9 bases aligning to TRBD1. The V and J ends lost 3 bases and 1 base, in that order; junction bases with no gene match: 9. The CDR3 is 16 amino acids. The germline V gene has CDR1 GTSNPN and CDR2 SVGIG (reference sequence). In DNA, the CDR3 is TGTGCCTGGAGCCGGGACAGGGCAGGGTCGAACACTGAAGCTTTCTTT. It translates to CAWSRDRAGSNTEAFF. Combining the CDR3 with reference TRBV30 and TRBJ1-1 gives the whole variable domain SQTIHQWPATLVQPVGSPLSLECTVEGTSNPNLYWYRQAAGRGLQLLFYSVGIGQISSEVPQNLSASRPQDRQFILSSKKLLLSDSGFYLCAWSRDRAGSNTEAFFGQGTRLTVV.

The genes are TRBV2 and TRBJ2-7; 11 bases map to TRBD1. The germline V gene encodes CDR1 SNHLY and CDR2 FYNNEI. The CDR3 length is 13 residues. V trimming: 9 bases; J trimming: 6 bases; junction bases outside the gene matches: 7. The CDR3 bases are TGTGCCAGTACCGGGACAGGGGGTGCCGAGCAGTACTTC. Its protein product is CASTGTGGAEQYF. Together with reference TRBV2 and TRBJ2-7, the CDR3 gives the full variable domain: EPEVTQTPSHQVTQMGQEVILRCVPISNHLYFYWYRQILGQKVEFLVSFYNNEISEKSEIFDDQFSVERPDGSNFTLKIRSTKLEDSAMYFCASTGTGGAEQYFGPGTRLTVT.

The chain employs TRBV30 and TRBJ2-7; D call uncertain. The V and J ends lost 0 bases and 6 bases respectively, with 15 bases between them. The V gene's germline CDR1 is GTSNPN and CDR2 SVGIG (reference sequence). CDR3 length equals 14 residues. The CDR3, as DNA: TGTGCCTGGAGTGTATGGGCGGCAGCCGGCGAGCAGTACTTC. As protein: CAWSVWAAAGEQYF.

The chain recombines TRBV30 with TRBJ1-3, with D perhaps TRBD1 (5 bases). The CDR3 is 16 amino acids. Looked up from germline, CDR1 is GTSNPN and CDR2 is SVGIG (reference sequence). V was cut by 4 bases and J by 3 bases, with 19 bases left in between. Here the CDR3 reads CAWTGRLFGDGNTIYF. DNA for the CDR3: TGTGCCTGGACAGGGCGGCTCTTTGGGGATGGAAACACCATATATTTT.

The chain uses TRBV30 and TRBJ2-5; 9 bases agree with TRBD2. The CDR3 is 15 amino acids. V was pared by 0 bases and J by 6 bases, with 8 bases of the junction left unmatched. The germline V gene encodes CDR1 GTSNPN and CDR2 SVGIG (reference sequence). This CDR3 is CAWSVVSSGAKTQYF. The DNA of the CDR3 is TGTGCCTGGAGTGTAGTCTCTAGCGGGGCGAAGACCCAGTACTTC.

The V call is TRBV30, the J call TRBJ1-6; D remains ambiguous. V gave up 2 bases and J gave up 0 bases, with 5 bases separating them. The germline gives CDR1 GTSNPN, CDR2 SVGIG (reference sequence). The CDR3 covers 14 residues. Here the CDR3 reads CAWSLSSYNSPLHF. The CDR3 nucleotides are TGTGCCTGGAGTCTGAGCTCCTATAATTCACCCCTCCACTTT.

This clone has more than one count but fewer than ten. In nucleotides, the CDR3 is TGTGCCAGCAGCGGCCGGGGGCTTCAAGAGACCCAGTACTTC. As protein: CASSGRGLQETQYF. This chain uses TRBV7-6 with TRBJ2-5, with D tentatively TRBD1 or TRBD2 (6 bases each). The CDR3 runs 14 residues. Germline CDR1 and CDR2: SGHVS and FNYEAQ. V gave up 5 bases and J gave up 2 bases, with 12 bases separating them. Supplemented by reference TRBV7-6 and TRBJ2-5, the full variable domain reads GAGVSQSPRYKVTKRGQDVALRCDPISGHVSLYWYRQALGQGPEFLTYFNYEAQQDKSGLPNDRFSAERPEGSISTLTIQRTEQRDSAMYRCASSGRGLQETQYFGPGTRLLVL.

The gene calls are TRBV7-3 and TRBJ2-3; D unresolved. The germline gives CDR1 SGHTA, CDR2 FQGTGA. The V end lost 5 bases, the J end lost 0 bases, and 12 bases lay between the germline ends. The CDR3 sequence is 15 residues long. The DNA of the CDR3 is TGTGCCAGCAGCCCCCGAGGCGGTAGCACAGATACGCAGTATTTT. Protein: CASSPRGGSTDTQYF.

This rearrangement joins TRBV5-6 to TRBJ1-1; the D is unclear. The CDR3 totals 12 residues. Trimming removed 0 bases from V and 7 bases from J, with 7 bases in between. Looked up from germline, CDR1 is SGHDT and CDR2 is YYEEEE. CDR3 sequence reads: CASSLVIGEAFF. The CDR3 nucleotides read TGTGCCAGCAGCTTGGTGATCGGTGAAGCTTTCTTT.

This clone was seen a few times. The CDR3 here is CSVEDAGDEQFF. As DNA, the CDR3 is TGCAGCGTTGAAGATGCGGGCGATGAGCAGTTCTTC. The chain carries TRBV29-1 and TRBJ2-1, with a weak D call TRBD2 (5 bases). The germline V and J ends were trimmed by 0 bases and 8 bases, with 8 bases remaining between them. The CDR3 runs to 12 residues. Germline assignment: CDR1 SQVTM and CDR2 ANQGSEA.

The genes are TRBV13 and TRBJ1-1; D might be TRBD1 (6 bases). Between the trimmed V and J ends, which lost 1 base and 5 bases, there was a span of 8 bases. Per the germline V gene, CDR1 is PRHDT and CDR2 is FYEKMQ (reference sequence). CDR3 length: 13 residues. CDR3 residues: CASSLDRVTEAFF. CDR3 nucleotides: TGTGCCAGCAGCTTAGACAGGGTTACTGAAGCTTTCTTT. Drawing the rest from reference TRBV13 and TRBJ1-1, the complete variable domain is AAGVIQSPRHLIKEKRETATLKCYPIPRHDTVYWYQQGPGQDPQFLISFYEKMQSDKGSIPDRFSAQQFSDYHSELNMSSLELGDSALYFCASSLDRVTEAFFGQGTRLTVV.

The chain carries TRBV7-2 and TRBJ2-1; weak D call: TRBD1 (6 bases). The V gene lost 5 bases and the J gene lost 2 bases, with 13 bases spanning the gap. Germline V CDR1 and CDR2: SGHTA, FQGNSA. The length of the CDR3 is 15 residues. The CDR3 DNA follows: TGTGCCAGCAGCCGGCAGGGGTCACCCTACAATGAGCAGTTCTTC. Protein: CASSRQGSPYNEQFF.

V gene TRBV9 combines with J gene TRBJ1-1, with no clear D. CDR3 length: 14 residues. CDR1 is SGDLS, CDR2 YYNGEE, per germline. With 4 bases removed from V and 0 bases from J, the gap between germline ends came to 10 bases. The CDR3 nucleotides read TGTGCCAGCAGCCACGGACGGATGAACACTGAAGCTTTCTTT. It codes for CASSHGRMNTEAFF.

The chain recombines TRBV29-1 with TRBJ2-2; D remains unclear. The CDR3 loop spans 13 amino acids. V shed 6 bases and J shed 1 base, with 9 bases lying between them. Germline CDR1 and CDR2: SQVTM and ANQGSEA. The CDR3 region is CSVSYRNTGELFF. CDR3 nucleotide sequence: TGCAGCGTATCCTACAGGAACACCGGGGAGCTGTTTTTT.